A single sample is the source of the 18 T cell receptor beta chains below, sequenced in a study of early T cells in non-severe SARS-CoV-2 infection. TCRdb passed the 5' RACE reads through MiXCR, listing each CDR3 protein once. The sample contains fewer than 85,000 distinct CDR3 sequences, 11% of which appear only once. Specimen: whole blood, collected at baseline. These receptors all stem from an adult who was a healthcare worker with PCR-confirmed SARS-CoV-2 infection or an uninfected control (not recorded which).

This clonotype was counted only a few times. The conserved phenylalanine or tryptophan is not found at the CDR3 terminus, so this likely reflects a read error. The DNA is omitted, as the CDR3 cannot be located on it reliably, and the CDR3 follows TCRdb's listing. CDR3 protein: CASSCRDSQGR. The chain uses TRBV7-6 and TRBJ2-5; the D call of TRBD1 is as the table states it, not checked on the DNA. The length of the CDR3 is 11 amino acids, counting both ends. CDR1 is SGHVS and CDR2 is FNYEAQ in the germline V gene.

The rearrangement links TRBV6-5 to TRBJ2-7; possibly TRBD1 or TRBD2 for D (5 bases each). V gave up 6 bases and J gave up 1 base, with 16 bases separating them. CDR3 length: 15 residues. Germline assignment: CDR1 MNHEY and CDR2 SVGAGI. CDR3 sequence: CASSQAGTGSYEQYF. The CDR3 coding sequence is TGTGCCAGCAGCCAAGCAGGGACGGGATCCTACGAGCAGTACTTC.

This sequence joins TRBV7-9 and TRBJ1-1; D gene ambiguous. V lost 7 bases and J 8 bases, leaving 29 bases between the germline ends. The CDR3 is 17 residues long. Germline V lookup: CDR1 SEHNR, CDR2 FQNEAQ (reference sequence). CDR3 loop: CASTPNRAHPSVTEAFF. Here the CDR3 DNA reads TGTGCCAGCACCCCCAATCGAGCACATCCTAGCGTCACCGAAGCTTTCTTT.

This clonotype was observed at least ten times. The rearrangement joins TRBV5-4 to TRBJ2-3; D may be TRBD1 or TRBD2 (5 bases each). This CDR3 is 15 amino acids long. CDR1 and CDR2 from the germline V gene are SGHNT and YYREEE (reference sequence). The V gene lost 1 base and the J gene lost 0 bases, with 9 bases spanning the gap. CDR3 in amino acids: CASSLRWGSTDTQYF. The CDR3 DNA is TGTGCCAGCAGCTTGAGGTGGGGGAGCACAGATACGCAGTATTTT. Combining the CDR3 with reference TRBV5-4 and TRBJ2-3 gives the whole variable domain ETGVTQSPTHLIKTRGQQVTLRCSSQSGHNTVSWYQQALGQGPQFIFQYYREEENGRGNFPPRFSGLQFPNYSSELNVNALELDDSALYLCASSLRWGSTDTQYFGPGTRLTVL.

This clonotype occurred a few times. The chain links TRBV29-1 to TRBJ2-5, with D uncertain. The length of the CDR3 is 10 residues. Trimming took off 2 bases at V and 10 bases at J, with 8 bases between the two ends. CDR1 and CDR2 from the germline V gene are SQVTM and ANQGSEA. Written as DNA, the CDR3 is TGCAGCGTTGAAAAAGGAATCCAGTACTTC. It yields the protein CSVEKGIQYF.

The chain couples TRBV6-5 to TRBJ1-5; D remains unclear. Trimming took off 3 bases at V and 0 bases at J, with 12 bases between the two ends. The length of the CDR3 is 16 residues. Germline-derived CDR1 and CDR2 are MNHEY and SVGAGI. The CDR3 protein is CASSYQPGDSNQPQHF. The CDR3 nucleotides are TGTGCCAGCAGTTATCAACCTGGGGATAGCAATCAGCCCCAGCATTTT.

The V gene is TRBV20-1, the J gene TRBJ1-5; tentatively, D is TRBD1 (5 bases). The germline gives CDR1 DFQATT, CDR2 SNEGSKA (reference sequence). The CDR3 covers 14 residues. V shed 4 bases and J shed 2 bases, with 12 bases lying between them. DNA of the CDR3: TGCAGTGCTAAAGGGGAGTTGGGCAATCAGCCCCAGCATTTT. This encodes CSAKGELGNQPQHF.

DNA of the CDR3: TGCAGTGCTTATTCCGGGACAGGCAGCTACGAGCAGTACTTC. This sequence encodes CSAYSGTGSYEQYF. The rearrangement links TRBV20-1 to TRBJ2-7; 8 bases match TRBD1. The ends lost 5 bases at V and 3 bases at J; junction bases unmatched: 9. In germline, CDR1 is DFQATT, CDR2 SNEGSKA (reference sequence). This CDR3 contains 14 residues.

This clonotype was observed many times. The chain uses TRBV20-1 and TRBJ1-6; D may be TRBD1 (6 bases). The germline gives CDR1 DFQATT, CDR2 SNEGSKA (reference sequence). Trimming left V 0 bases short and J 10 bases short, with 13 bases between. This CDR3 comprises 14 residues. The CDR3 coding sequence is TGCAGTGCTAGAGAAGGGGGGGAAGGGTCACCCCTCCACTTT. Amino acids: CSAREGGEGSPLHF.

This clonotype came up many times. The genes are TRBV14 and TRBJ1-3; unclear D gene. V lost 2 bases and J 4 bases, leaving 18 bases between the germline ends. The CDR3 has 17 amino acids. Germline CDR1 SGHDN, CDR2 FVKESK. Written as DNA, the CDR3 is TGTGCCAGCAGCCAATTAGGTTCGACCGAGTCAGGAAACACCATATATTTT. This translates into CASSQLGSTESGNTIYF.

The rearrangement uses TRBV29-1 and TRBJ1-1; D is perhaps TRBD1 (6 bases). Trimming left V 6 bases short and J 8 bases short, with 10 bases between. Germline values: CDR1 SQVTM, CDR2 ANQGSEA. The length of the CDR3 is 10 residues. The CDR3 spells CSVSDSEAFF. The CDR3, as DNA: TGCAGCGTCTCGGACAGCGAAGCTTTCTTT.

This sequence joins TRBV2 and TRBJ1-4; D gene ambiguous. The CDR3 sequence is 14 residues long. The V end was cut by 8 bases, the J end by 0 bases, with 10 bases between. The germline V gene has CDR1 SNHLY and CDR2 FYNNEI. CDR3 sequence: CASLAVATNEKLFF. In DNA form, the CDR3 reads TGTGCCAGCCTCGCAGTAGCAACTAATGAAAAACTGTTTTTT.

This clonotype came up a few times. The V and J genes are TRBV20-1 and TRBJ2-3; 7 bases line up with TRBD2. The CDR3 has 16 amino acids. V dropped 0 bases and J dropped 2; count of bases not matched to a gene: 8. CDR1 DFQATT and CDR2 SNEGSKA come from the germline V gene (reference sequence). CDR3 residues: CSARDPSGVHTDTQYF. In DNA form, the CDR3 reads TGCAGTGCTAGAGATCCGAGCGGGGTGCACACAGATACGCAGTATTTT.

This clonotype has only a few counts. The rearrangement uses TRBV5-1 and TRBJ1-1; D is undetermined. Germline-derived CDR1 and CDR2 are SGHRS and YFSETQ. V was shortened by 4 bases and J by 0 bases, with 7 bases between the two germline ends. The CDR3 is made up of 13 amino acids. The chain's CDR3 is CASSPFMNTEAFF. DNA of the CDR3: TGCGCCAGCAGCCCCTTCATGAACACTGAAGCTTTCTTT.

This clonotype was seen only a few times. The V gene is TRBV28, the J gene TRBJ2-7; possible D gene TRBD2, 5 bases. Deletions cut 3 bases from V and 7 bases from J, with 10 bases between. CDR3 size: 12 residues. CDR1 is MDHEN and CDR2 is SYDVKM in the germline V gene. CDR3 coding DNA: TGTGCCAGCAGTTTGTCTAGCAGGGAGCAGTACTTC. Its protein product is CASSLSSREQYF. The entire variable domain, with the rest obtained from reference TRBV28 and TRBJ2-7, is as follows: DVKVTQSSRYLVKRTGEKVFLECVQDMDHENMFWYRQDPGLGLRLIYFSYDVKMKEKGDIPEGYSVSREKKERFSLILESASTNQTSMYLCASSLSSREQYFGPGTRLTVT.

The chain couples TRBV4-3 to TRBJ1-2, with 8 nucleotides matching TRBD1. V shed 1 base and J 4 bases; nucleotides not matched to a gene: 8. The CDR3 totals 16 residues. The V gene's germline CDR1 is LGHNA and CDR2 YSLEER. Here the CDR3 DNA reads TGCGCCAGCAGCCAAGGAGACAGGGGTGTAGGCTATGGCTACACCTTC. Translation gives CASSQGDRGVGYGYTF.

This clonotype appeared a few times. CDR3 nucleotides: TGTGCCAGCAGTGAGGGGGACAGGGTATCAGATACGCAGTATTTT. Residues: CASSEGDRVSDTQYF. The rearrangement joins TRBV6-1 to TRBJ2-3; 9 bases map to TRBD1. CDR1 is MNHNS and CDR2 is SASEGT in the germline V gene. The CDR3 length is 15 residues. V trimming: 3 bases; J trimming: 4 bases; junction bases outside the gene matches: 5.

This clonotype was observed many times. The rearrangement uses TRBV28 and TRBJ2-1; perhaps TRBD1 as D (6 bases). V lost 3 bases and J 8 bases, leaving 20 bases between the germline ends. Per germline, CDR1 MDHEN and CDR2 SYDVKM. The CDR3 totals 16 residues. CDR3 nucleotide sequence: TGTGCCAGCAGTTTCCCAGGGGTTGTCTTTACGGATGAGCAGTTCTTC. Its translation: CASSFPGVVFTDEQFF.